Listed below are T cell receptor beta chains from one sample, sequenced in a study of cytomegalovirus exposure and HLA in healthy donors. The data were produced by immunoSEQ multiplex PCR, yet TCRdb's version contains in-frame clones alone and is incomplete. The data hold roughly 120,000 clones, with 65% to 80% observed a single time. The sequenced sample consisted of PBMCs. The source is a woman aged 60 to 75 in good health and CMV-seropositive. Each CDR3 is given without its conserved first and last residue.

j_call: TRBJ2-1
v_call: TRBV4-2
cdr3_aa: ASSQVHSSFSNEQF

j_call: TRBJ1-5
v_call: TRBV2
cdr3_aa: ASSDGQAGQPQH

j_call: .
v_call: TRBV5-4
cdr3_aa: ASSDGPGQGSYEQY

j_call: TRBJ1-4
v_call: TRBV15
cdr3_aa: ATSRGGERGEKLF

j_call: TRBJ1-4
v_call: TRBV7-2
cdr3_aa: ASSLGTPNEKLF

j_call: TRBJ2-4
v_call: TRBV6-6
cdr3_aa: ASSYSFVQRQNIQY

j_call: TRBJ2-1
v_call: TRBV4-1
cdr3_aa: ASLGGWSGGRSYNEQF

j_call: TRBJ1-2
v_call: TRBV6-5
cdr3_aa: ASSYGLGGGYT

j_call: TRBJ1-2
v_call: TRBV6-6
cdr3_aa: ASRPTGADGYT

j_call: TRBJ1-2
v_call: TRBV2
cdr3_aa: ASIGQGGYGYT